One sample yielded the 20 T cell receptor beta chains listed below, sequenced in a study of molecular identifiers for immune sequencing clone quantification. TCRdb processed the PCR reads anew with MiXCR; each CDR3 protein has one entry. The repertoire has over 550,000 distinct CDR3 sequences, about 25% of them found once; the top ten carry roughly 0.83%. The sequenced material came from naive CD8+ T cells from blood, with Jurkat cell RNA spiked in. Subset in this sample: FACS-sorted CD8+CD4-CCR7+CD45RA+ naive T cells. These receptors originate from a human donor in good health. Some libraries in this study had Jurkat cell RNA spiked in.

This clonotype was seen repeatedly, ten times or more. The chain employs TRBV5-5 and TRBJ2-3; D tentatively reads TRBD1 or TRBD2 (5 bases each). Trimming took off 3 bases at V and 2 bases at J, with 19 bases between the two ends. The germline V gene encodes CDR1 SGHKS and CDR2 YYEKEE (reference sequence). CDR3 length: 17 residues. The CDR3 loop is CASSWGPGTGTTDTQYF. CDR3 DNA sequence: TGTGCCAGCAGCTGGGGCCCGGGGACGGGAACCACAGATACGCAGTATTTT. The full variable domain, in which reference TRBV5-5 and TRBJ2-3 provide the parts outside the CDR3, is DAGVTQSPTHLIKTRGQQVTLRCSPISGHKSVSWYQQVLGQGPQFIFQYYEKEERGRGNFPDRFSARQFPNYSSELNVNALLLGDSALYLCASSWGPGTGTTDTQYFGPGTRLTVL.

This clonotype was found a few times. The rearrangement uses TRBV30 and TRBJ2-1; D is uncertain. Germline V gives CDR1 GTSNPN, CDR2 SVGIG (reference sequence). Trimming stripped 0 bases from V and 5 bases from J, with 8 bases between. The CDR3 length is 13 residues. Here the CDR3 DNA reads TGTGCCTGGAGTGTACAAATCGACAATGAGCAGTTCTTC. Protein product: CAWSVQIDNEQFF.

With regard to this clonotype: At one of its ends the junction is not consistent with the germline gene, which may arise from a read error. The V and J genes are TRBV28 and TRBJ2-7; D is perhaps TRBD2 (6 bases). The CDR3 consists of 14 residues. Germline V gene data show CDR1 as MDHEN and CDR2 as SYDVKM. CDR3 nucleotide sequence: TGTGCCAGCAGTTTTCGGGGGATACGCTCCGCGCCGTCCTTC. Translated, it gives CASSFRGIRSAPSF.

Ten or more counts support this clonotype. The V and J genes are TRBV3-1 and TRBJ1-1, with unresolved D. The CDR3 runs to 15 residues. Germline V lookup: CDR1 LGHDT, CDR2 YNNKEL (reference sequence). Trimming pared 0 bases from V and 1 base from J, leaving 9 bases between. The CDR3 protein is CASSQDAQTNTEAFF. The CDR3 DNA reads TGTGCCAGCAGCCAAGATGCACAGACGAACACTGAAGCTTTCTTT.

This clonotype was seen repeatedly, ten times or more. The gene calls are TRBV24-1 and TRBJ2-3; 7 nucleotides match TRBD1. The germline V gene has CDR1 KGHDR and CDR2 SFDVKD. This CDR3 has 19 amino acids. After removal of 1 base from V and 0 bases from J, the junction contained 12 bases not matched to a gene. DNA of the CDR3: TGTGCCACCAGTGATTTTCCCTATCTGGGGACAGAGAGCACAGATACGCAGTATTTT. This translates into CATSDFPYLGTESTDTQYF.

This clonotype has a count of ten or more. V usage is TRBV7-8 and J usage is TRBJ1-5; no firm D call. V lost 1 base and J lost 0, with 7 bases in between. Germline V CDR1 and CDR2: SGHVS, FQNEAQ. The CDR3 length is 15 residues. The CDR3 loop reads CASSLGRDSNQPQHF. The CDR3 coding sequence is TGTGCCAGCAGCTTAGGTAGGGATAGCAATCAGCCCCAGCATTTT.

This clonotype was seen repeatedly, ten times or more. The junction does not match germline at one end; this may be a read error. The gene calls are TRBV4-3 and TRBJ2-1; D gene ambiguous. The V gene's germline CDR1 is LGHNA and CDR2 YSLEER. The CDR3 is made up of 16 amino acids. Written as DNA, the CDR3 is TGTGCCAGCAGTTTATTAGGCCCCCGCTCCTACAATGAGCAGTTCTTC. Translating it yields CASSLLGPRSYNEQFF.

This clonotype has more than one count but fewer than ten. The rearrangement links TRBV7-6 to TRBJ2-1, with 7 nucleotides matching TRBD1. The CDR3 is made up of 16 amino acids. The trim removed 5 bases at V and 4 bases at J, leaving 11 bases unmatched. Germline V gives CDR1 SGHVS, CDR2 FNYEAQ. In nucleotides, the CDR3 is TGTGCCAGCAGCCCCCAACCGGGACAGATATACAATGAGCAGTTCTTC. Translated, it gives CASSPQPGQIYNEQFF. Full variable domain (missing parts from reference TRBV7-6 and TRBJ2-1): GAGVSQSPRYKVTKRGQDVALRCDPISGHVSLYWYRQALGQGPEFLTYFNYEAQQDKSGLPNDRFSAERPEGSISTLTIQRTEQRDSAMYRCASSPQPGQIYNEQFFGPGTRLTVL.

This clonotype was detected only a few times. In this CDR3 the conserved last residue, phenylalanine or tryptophan, is missing, so a read error is likely. The CDR3 is CASSSWTGPDNTEAFS. CDR3 nucleotides: TGTGCCAGCAGCTCCTGGACAGGCCCGGATAACACTGAAGCTTTCTCT. This chain links TRBV13 with TRBJ1-1, with 7 bases lining up with TRBD1. Germline trimming cut 4 bases from V and 2 bases from J; bases unmatched to any gene: 10. Germline CDR1 is PRHDT and CDR2 is FYEKMQ (reference sequence). The CDR3 extends over 16 amino acids.

This clonotype has just a few counts. The chain combines TRBV27 with TRBJ2-7; TRBD1 aligns across 9 bases. This CDR3 has 15 residues. Germline assignment: CDR1 MNHEY and CDR2 SMNVEV (reference sequence). The V segment lost 4 bases and the J segment 4 bases; nucleotides outside the gene matches: 8. CDR3 amino acids: CASSSSGTGMYEQYF. CDR3 nucleotide sequence: TGTGCCAGCAGTTCCTCCGGGACAGGGATGTACGAGCAGTACTTC.

A word on this clonotype: It may be a read error: a sequence one base away is much more abundant. The chain carries TRBV14 and TRBJ2-5; 10 bases align to TRBD2. This CDR3 spans 14 amino acids. In germline, CDR1 is SGHDN, CDR2 FVKESK. The ends lost 5 bases at V and 5 bases at J; junction bases unmatched: 5. The CDR3 region has the DNA TGTGCCAGCAGCTCCGAGGGACTAGCGGAGACCCAGTACTTC. Translation: CASSSEGLAETQYF.

This clonotype was seen many times. J is TRBJ2-5 and V is TRBV6-5, with 8 nucleotides matching TRBD1. The CDR3 extends over 13 amino acids. The J segment lost 3 bases and the V segment lost 5 bases, leaving 2 bases of the junction unmatched. Germline V gene sequence: CDR1 MNHEY, CDR2 SVGAGI. The CDR3 is CASSETGEETQYF. CDR3 bases: TGTGCCAGCAGTGAGACAGGGGAAGAGACCCAGTACTTC.

This clonotype was found a few times. This sequence joins TRBV6-1 and TRBJ2-7; the match to TRBD1 covers 10 bases. CDR1 is MNHNS, CDR2 SASEGT, per germline. Trimming at V came to 6 bases and at J to 2 bases, leaving 7 bases not matched to a gene. The CDR3 length is 15 residues. The CDR3 loop reads CASSPWGTGAYEQYF. DNA for the CDR3: TGTGCCAGCAGCCCATGGGGGACAGGGGCCTACGAGCAGTACTTC.

On this clonotype: An end of the junction does not agree with germline; a read error may underlie this. This chain joins TRBV5-5 and TRBJ2-5, with 8 bases lining up with TRBD2. This CDR3 has 24 residues. Germline V CDR1 and CDR2: SGHKS, YYEKEE (reference sequence). The CDR3 DNA reads TGTGCCGGCAGCTTGGCCTCTAGCCCCCCGGCGGGCGGGGGGTTTGTTTTGCGTCAAGAGACCCAGTACTTC. Its protein is CAGSLASSPPAGGGFVLRQETQYF. The variable domain in full, completed from reference TRBV5-5 and TRBJ2-5, reads DAGVTQSPTHLIKTRGQQVTLRCSPISGHKSVSWYQQVLGQGPQFIFQYYEKEERGRGNFPDRFSARQFPNYSSELNVNALLLGDSALYLCAGSLASSPPAGGGFVLRQETQYFGPGTRLLVL.

The sample holds a few counts of this clonotype. This chain joins TRBV3-1 and TRBJ2-1, with 9 nucleotides matching TRBD2. This CDR3 is built from 16 residues. V shed 1 base, J shed 12 bases, and the junction held 13 bases outside the gene matches. Germline CDR1 LGHDT, CDR2 YNNKEL (reference sequence). In DNA form, the CDR3 reads TGTGCCAGCAGCCAAGGAGCAGCGGGGGGCACCAAAGGGCAGTTCTTC. It yields the protein CASSQGAAGGTKGQFF.

This clonotype has more than one count but fewer than ten. The CDR3 loop is CASSRMGQGAGNTIYF. For the CDR3, the DNA is TGTGCCAGCAGCCGCATGGGACAGGGGGCTGGAAACACCATATATTTT. This chain connects TRBV5-4 to TRBJ1-3; TRBD1 agrees at 11 bases. The J segment lost 2 bases and the V segment lost 4 bases, leaving 5 bases of the junction unmatched. Per the germline V gene, CDR1 is SGHNT and CDR2 is YYREEE (reference sequence). This CDR3 has 16 amino acids.

This clonotype has at least ten counts. V usage is TRBV7-9 and J usage is TRBJ1-5, with TRBD1 matching over 7 bases. J was trimmed by 5 bases and V by 1 base; bases with no gene match: 2. This CDR3 spans 14 amino acids. CDR1 SEHNR and CDR2 FQNEAQ come from the germline V gene (reference sequence). DNA for the CDR3: TGTGCCAGCAGCTTAGGACAGGGCCATCAGCCCCAGCATTTT. It encodes CASSLGQGHQPQHF.

There are a few counts of this clonotype. V usage is TRBV2 and J usage is TRBJ2-1; weak D call: TRBD2 (6 bases). Germline V gene lookup returns CDR1 SNHLY and CDR2 FYNNEI. The CDR3 totals 17 residues. V was clipped by 6 bases and J by 0 bases, with 18 bases between them. CDR3 coding DNA: TGTGCCAGCAGCCCCGGAGGAGGGGCGAGCTCCTACAATGAGCAGTTCTTC. This sequence encodes CASSPGGGASSYNEQFF. Drawing the rest from reference TRBV2 and TRBJ2-1, the complete variable domain is EPEVTQTPSHQVTQMGQEVILRCVPISNHLYFYWYRQILGQKVEFLVSFYNNEISEKSEIFDDQFSVERPDGSNFTLKIRSTKLEDSAMYFCASSPGGGASSYNEQFFGPGTRLTVL.

V usage is TRBV7-9 and J usage is TRBJ2-3; D could derive from TRBD1 or TRBD2 (5 bases each). The germline V gene has CDR1 SEHNR and CDR2 FQNEAQ (reference sequence). V was cut by 4 bases and J by 3 bases, with 14 bases left in between. The CDR3 is 15 residues long. CDR3 sequence (DNA): TGTGCCAGCAGCTCCGGACCGGGGCATACAGATACGCAGTATTTT. It encodes CASSSGPGHTDTQYF.

Points on this clonotype: Sequence at one end of the junction differs from germline and may be a read error. The gene calls are TRBV5-5 and TRBJ1-4; TRBD1 agrees at 7 bases. The CDR3 is 15 residues long. Looked up from germline, CDR1 is SGHKS and CDR2 is YYEKEE (reference sequence). CDR3 protein: CASSLGQGVQEKLIF. CDR3 in DNA: TGTGCCAGCAGCTTGGGACAGGGCGTTCAAGAAAAACTGATTTTT.